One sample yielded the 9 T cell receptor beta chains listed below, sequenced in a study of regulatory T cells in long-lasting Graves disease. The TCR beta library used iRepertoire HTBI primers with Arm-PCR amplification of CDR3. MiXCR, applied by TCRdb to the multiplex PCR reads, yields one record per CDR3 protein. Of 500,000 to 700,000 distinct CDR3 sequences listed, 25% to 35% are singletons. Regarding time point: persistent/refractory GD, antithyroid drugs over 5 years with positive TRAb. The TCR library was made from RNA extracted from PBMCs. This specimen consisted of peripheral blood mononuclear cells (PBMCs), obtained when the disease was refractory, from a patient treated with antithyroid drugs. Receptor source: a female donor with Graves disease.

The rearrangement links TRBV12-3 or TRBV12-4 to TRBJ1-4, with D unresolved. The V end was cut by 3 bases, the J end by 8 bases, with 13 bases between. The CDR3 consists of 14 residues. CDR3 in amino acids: CASSFRSVSEKLFF. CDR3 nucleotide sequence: TGTGCCAGCAGTTTTCGTTCTGTCAGCGAAAAACTGTTTTTT.

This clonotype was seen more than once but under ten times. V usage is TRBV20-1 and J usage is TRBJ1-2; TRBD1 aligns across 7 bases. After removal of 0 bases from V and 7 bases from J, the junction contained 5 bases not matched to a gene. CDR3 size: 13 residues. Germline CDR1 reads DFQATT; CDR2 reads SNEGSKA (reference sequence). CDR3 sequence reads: CSARDQGVSGYTF. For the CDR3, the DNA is TGCAGTGCTAGAGATCAGGGGGTATCTGGCTACACCTTC.

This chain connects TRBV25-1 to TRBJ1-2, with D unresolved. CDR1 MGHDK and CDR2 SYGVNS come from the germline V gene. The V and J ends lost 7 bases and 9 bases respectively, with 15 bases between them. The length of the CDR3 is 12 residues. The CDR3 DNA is TGTGCCAGCACTGACGAGGGAAGGAGCTACACCTTC. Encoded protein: CASTDEGRSYTF.

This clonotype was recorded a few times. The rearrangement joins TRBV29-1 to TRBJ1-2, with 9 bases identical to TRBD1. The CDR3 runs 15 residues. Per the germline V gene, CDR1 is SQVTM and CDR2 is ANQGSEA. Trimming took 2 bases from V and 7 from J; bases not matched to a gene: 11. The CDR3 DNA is TGCAGCGTTGAAACCCACCGGACAGGGGAGGGTGGCTACACCTTC. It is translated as CSVETHRTGEGGYTF.

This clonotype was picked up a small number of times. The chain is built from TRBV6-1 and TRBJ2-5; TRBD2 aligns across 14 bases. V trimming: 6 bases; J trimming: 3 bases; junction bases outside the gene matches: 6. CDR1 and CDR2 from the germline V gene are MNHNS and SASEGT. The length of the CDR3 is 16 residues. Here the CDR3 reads CASRRGTSGSKETQYF. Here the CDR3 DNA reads TGTGCCAGCAGACGGGGGACTAGCGGGAGTAAAGAGACCCAGTACTTC.

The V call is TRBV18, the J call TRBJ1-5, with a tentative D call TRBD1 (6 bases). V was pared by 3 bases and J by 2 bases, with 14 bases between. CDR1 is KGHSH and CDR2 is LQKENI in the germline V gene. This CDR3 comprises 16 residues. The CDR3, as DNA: TGTGCCAGCTCACCGGGGGCAGGGTTGGGCAATCAGCCCCAGCATTTT. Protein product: CASSPGAGLGNQPQHF.

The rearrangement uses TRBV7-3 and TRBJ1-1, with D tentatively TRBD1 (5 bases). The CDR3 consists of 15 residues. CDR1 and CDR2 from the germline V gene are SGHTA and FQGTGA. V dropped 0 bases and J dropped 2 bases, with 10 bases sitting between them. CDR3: CASSLTGVSNTEAFF. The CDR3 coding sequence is TGTGCCAGCAGCTTAACGGGGGTATCAAACACTGAAGCTTTCTTT. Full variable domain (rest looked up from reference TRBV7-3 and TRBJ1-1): GAGVSQTPSNKVTEKGKYVELRCDPISGHTALYWYRQSLGQGPEFLIYFQGTGAADDSGLPNDRFFAVRPEGSVSTLKIQRTERGDSAVYLCASSLTGVSNTEAFFGQGTRLTVV.

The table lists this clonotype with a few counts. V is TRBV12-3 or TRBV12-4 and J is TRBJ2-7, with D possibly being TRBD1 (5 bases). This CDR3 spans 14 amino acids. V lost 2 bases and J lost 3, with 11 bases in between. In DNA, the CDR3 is TGTGCCAGCAGTTTAAAGGGGCCATACTACGAGCAGTACTTC. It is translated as CASSLKGPYYEQYF.

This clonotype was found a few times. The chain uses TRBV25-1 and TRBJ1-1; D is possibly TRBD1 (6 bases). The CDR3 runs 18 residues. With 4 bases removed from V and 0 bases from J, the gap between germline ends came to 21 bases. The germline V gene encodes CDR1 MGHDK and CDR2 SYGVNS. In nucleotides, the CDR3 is TGTGCCAGCAGTGGGGGGCGGGGGCCTTACAGGATGAACACTGAAGCTTTCTTT. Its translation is CASSGGRGPYRMNTEAFF. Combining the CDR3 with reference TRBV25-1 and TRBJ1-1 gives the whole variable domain EADIYQTPRYLVIGTGKKITLECSQTMGHDKMYWYQQDPGMELHLIHYSYGVNSTEKGDLSSESTVSRIRTEHFPLTLESARPSHTSQYLCASSGGRGPYRMNTEAFFGQGTRLTVV.